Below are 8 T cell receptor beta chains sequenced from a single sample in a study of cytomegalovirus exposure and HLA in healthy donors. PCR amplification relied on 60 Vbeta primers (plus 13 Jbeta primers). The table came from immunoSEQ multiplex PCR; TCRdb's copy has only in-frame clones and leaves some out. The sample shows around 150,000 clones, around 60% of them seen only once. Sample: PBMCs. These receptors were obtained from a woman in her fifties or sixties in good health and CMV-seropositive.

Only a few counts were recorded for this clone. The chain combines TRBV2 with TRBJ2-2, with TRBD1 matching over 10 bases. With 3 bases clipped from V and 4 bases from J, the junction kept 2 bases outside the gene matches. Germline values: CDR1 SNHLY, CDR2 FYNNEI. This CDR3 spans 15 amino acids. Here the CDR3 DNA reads TGTGCCAGCAGTGACCGGGACAGGGGCACCGGGGAGCTGTTTTTT. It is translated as CASSDRDRGTGELFF.

Written as DNA, the CDR3 is TGTGCCAGTAGTCTATTCGTGGGGCAGGGCGGGGAGCTGTTTTTT. Protein sequence: CASSLFVGQGGELFF. The genes are TRBV19 and TRBJ2-2, with D possibly being TRBD1 (5 bases). V shed 5 bases and J shed 7 bases, with 17 bases lying between them. The CDR3 contains 15 residues. CDR1 LNHDA and CDR2 SQIVND come from the germline V gene (reference sequence).

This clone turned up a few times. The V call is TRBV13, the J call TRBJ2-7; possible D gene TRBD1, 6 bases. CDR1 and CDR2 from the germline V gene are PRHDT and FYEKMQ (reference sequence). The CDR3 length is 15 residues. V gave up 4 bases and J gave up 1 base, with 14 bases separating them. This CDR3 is CASSSSGVGSYEQYF. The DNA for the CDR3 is TGTGCCAGCAGCTCGTCAGGGGTGGGGTCCTACGAGCAGTACTTC.

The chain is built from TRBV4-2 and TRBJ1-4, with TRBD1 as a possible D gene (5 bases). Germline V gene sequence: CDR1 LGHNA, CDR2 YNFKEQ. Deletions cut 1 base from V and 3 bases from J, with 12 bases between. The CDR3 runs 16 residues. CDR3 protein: CASSQGSQGSNEKLFF. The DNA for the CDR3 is TGTGCCAGCAGCCAAGGGAGTCAGGGATCTAATGAAAAACTGTTTTTT.

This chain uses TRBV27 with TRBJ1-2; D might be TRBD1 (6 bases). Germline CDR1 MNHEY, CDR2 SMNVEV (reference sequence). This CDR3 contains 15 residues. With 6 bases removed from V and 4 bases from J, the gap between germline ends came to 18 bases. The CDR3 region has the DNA TGTGCCAGCAGCCCCGTTCGGGGGGCGCTCTATGGCTACACCTTC. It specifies CASSPVRGALYGYTF.

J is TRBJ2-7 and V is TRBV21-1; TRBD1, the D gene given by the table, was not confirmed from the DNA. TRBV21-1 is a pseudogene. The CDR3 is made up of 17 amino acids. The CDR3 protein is CASSKRIWTGDYYEQYF. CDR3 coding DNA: TGTGCCAGCAGCAAAAGGATCTGGACAGGGGACTATTACGAGCAGTACTTC.

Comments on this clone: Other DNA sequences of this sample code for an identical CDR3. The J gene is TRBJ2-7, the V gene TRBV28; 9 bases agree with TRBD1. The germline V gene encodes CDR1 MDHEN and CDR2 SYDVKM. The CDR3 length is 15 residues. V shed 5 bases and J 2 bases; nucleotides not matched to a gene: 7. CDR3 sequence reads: CASSGPGTGTYEQYF. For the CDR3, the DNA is TGTGCCAGCAGTGGACCCGGGACAGGGACCTACGAGCAGTACTTC.

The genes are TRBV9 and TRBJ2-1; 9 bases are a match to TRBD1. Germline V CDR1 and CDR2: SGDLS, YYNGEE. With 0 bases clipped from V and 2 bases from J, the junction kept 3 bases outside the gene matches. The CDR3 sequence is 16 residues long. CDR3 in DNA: TGTGCCAGCAGCGTAGTCGGGACAGGGACCTACAATGAGCAGTTCTTC. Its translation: CASSVVGTGTYNEQFF.